A selection of T cell receptor beta chains follows, all from one sample in a study of cytomegalovirus exposure and HLA in healthy donors. Here immunoSEQ multiplex PCR was the method, and the copy in TCRdb shows in-frame clones only, minus some. Here the sample spans under 200,000 clones, approximately 71% being singletons. Sequencing used PBMCs. These receptors were taken from a woman aged 18 to 35 in good health and CMV-seropositive. Both conserved end residues are part of each CDR3. D genes are given only for firm matches. Rows give clone size only sometimes, using once, few, many, or a class for an expanded clone.

v_gene,d_gene,abundance,j_gene,CDR3aa,CDR3nt
TRBV20-1,NA,NA,TRBJ1-2,CSVVGVGYTF,TGCAGTGTGGTAGGGGTTGGCTACACCTTC
TRBV5-1,NA,NA,TRBJ1-1,CASSSHNTEAFF,TGCGCCAGCAGCTCACATAACACTGAAGCTTTCTTT
TRBV29-1,NA,few,TRBJ2-3,CSVEKGFRSDTQYF,TGCAGCGTTGAAAAGGGGTTCCGGTCGGATACGCAGTATTTT
TRBV19,NA,NA,TRBJ1-1,CASSFRNTEAFF,TGTGCCAGTAGTTTCCGGAACACTGAAGCTTTCTTT
TRBV16,NA,few,TRBJ1-5,CASSQGWSGNQPQHF,TGTGCCAGCAGCCAGGGTTGGAGCGGCAATCAGCCCCAGCATTTT
TRBV15,NA,NA,TRBJ1-1,CATSRGGRLNTEAFF,TGTGCCACCAGCAGAGGGGGCAGACTGAACACTGAAGCTTTCTTT
TRBV7-2,TRBD1,NA,TRBJ1-5,CASSRGVGQGSGQPQHF,TGTGCCAGCAGCCGGGGGGTGGGACAGGGTTCTGGTCAGCCCCAGCATTTT
TRBV4-2,NA,NA,TRBJ1-1,CASSQGLGARGTEAFF,TGTGCCAGCAGCCAAGGACTGGGGGCTAGGGGCACTGAAGCTTTCTTT
TRBV19,TRBD1,NA,TRBJ1-2,CASSPDRGNGYTF,TGTGCCAGTAGTCCTGACAGGGGTAATGGCTACACCTTC
TRBV25-1,NA,NA,TRBJ2-7,CASSVSGDLRGNEQYF,TGTGCCAGCAGTGTTTCGGGGGATTTGCGTGGTAACGAGCAGTACTTC
TRBV7-9,NA,NA,TRBJ2-3,CASSWISDINTDTQYF,TGTGCCAGCAGCTGGATTTCAGACATCAACACAGATACGCAGTATTTT
TRBV30,TRBD1,NA,TRBJ1-2,CAWSPVRNHRGREGYTF,TGTGCCTGGAGTCCCGTTCGGAATCACAGGGGGCGAGAGGGCTACACCTTC
TRBV19,TRBD2,NA,TRBJ2-1,CASSAGGPYNEQFF,TGTGCCAGTTCAGCGGGGGGCCCCTACAATGAGCAGTTCTTC
TRBV5-1,NA,NA,TRBJ1-3,CASSLYSSGNTIYF,TGCGCCAGCAGCTTGTACAGCTCTGGAAACACCATATATTTT
TRBV29-1,NA,NA,TRBJ2-1,CSVPGYRYNEQFF,TGCAGCGTTCCAGGGTATCGGTACAATGAGCAGTTCTTC
TRBV2,NA,NA,TRBJ1-1,CASSAGNTEAFF,TGTGCCAGCAGCGCAGGGAACACTGAAGCTTTCTTT
TRBV2,NA,few,TRBJ1-2,CASSRRIGDGYTF,TGTGCCAGCAGTCGGCGGATCGGGGATGGCTACACCTTC
TRBV29-1,NA,few,TRBJ1-1,CSVVPQFSGTEAFF,TGCAGCGTGGTGCCCCAGTTTTCGGGCACTGAAGCTTTCTTT
TRBV28,NA,NA,TRBJ1-1,CASSLPVNTEAFF,TGTGCCAGCAGTTTACCAGTGAACACTGAAGCTTTCTTT
TRBV27,NA,NA,TRBJ2-3,CASSFTRGLTDTQYF,TGTGCCAGCAGTTTCACTAGAGGTTTGACAGATACGCAGTATTTT
TRBV27,TRBD1,once,TRBJ1-4,CASSLKGAGEKLFF,TGTGCCAGCAGTTTAAAGGGGGCGGGAGAAAAACTGTTTTTT
TRBV6-1,TRBD2,NA,TRBJ2-3,CASSGTSETDTQYF,TGTGCCAGCAGCGGGACTAGCGAAACAGATACGCAGTATTTT
TRBV7-9,TRBD1,NA,TRBJ1-2,CSSSFTGAGYTF,TGTTCCAGCAGCTTCACAGGGGCTGGCTACACCTTC
TRBV6-5,TRBD2,NA,TRBJ2-1,CASRAGTSTLNEQFF,TGTGCCAGCAGAGCAGGGACTAGCACTTTGAATGAGCAGTTCTTC
TRBV9,TRBD2,NA,TRBJ2-1,CASSSHTSGGPYNEQFF,TGTGCCAGCAGCTCCCACACTAGCGGGGGACCCTACAATGAGCAGTTCTTC
TRBV9,NA,NA,TRBJ1-4,CASSVASGQKTNEKLFF,TGTGCCAGCAGCGTAGCTAGCGGACAGAAAACTAATGAAAAACTGTTTTTT
TRBV19,NA,NA,TRBJ1-2,CASRTDSNYGYTF,TGTGCCAGTAGGACCGACAGTAACTATGGCTACACCTTC
TRBV27,NA,NA,TRBJ2-3,CASSSLILRNPDTQYF,TGTGCCAGCAGTTCTCTGATCTTGCGAAACCCAGATACGCAGTATTTT
TRBV28,TRBD1,NA,TRBJ2-7,CASSAGTGGSYEQYF,TGTGCCAGCAGTGCCGGGACAGGGGGCAGCTACGAGCAGTACTTC
TRBV6-5,TRBD1,NA,TRBJ2-7,CASTGQGQREQYF,TGTGCCAGCACCGGACAGGGTCAGCGCGAGCAGTACTTC
TRBV4-3,TRBD1,once,TRBJ2-7,CASSQFRDSEQYF,TGCGCCAGCAGCCAGTTCCGGGACAGCGAGCAGTACTTC
TRBV5-6,TRBD2,NA,TRBJ2-7,CASSVPGLAFYEQYF,TGTGCCAGCAGCGTACCGGGACTAGCTTTCTACGAGCAGTACTTC
TRBV28,TRBD1,few,TRBJ1-5,CASRTTGVLMDQYQPQHF,TGTGCCAGCAGGACGACAGGGGTTCTCATGGATCAATATCAGCCCCAGCATTTT
TRBV4-2,NA,few,TRBJ1-6,CASRFPGSGNSPLHF,TGTGCCAGCAGATTTCCCGGCAGCGGCAATTCACCCCTCCACTTT
TRBV28,TRBD1,NA,TRBJ1-4,CASRGSRGANEKLFF,TGTGCCAGCAGAGGGAGCAGGGGGGCTAATGAAAAACTGTTTTTT
TRBV4-1,NA,NA,TRBJ1-1,CASSQSLGGYTEAFF,TGCGCCAGCAGCCAATCCCTGGGAGGGTACACTGAAGCTTTCTTT
TRBV18,TRBD2,NA,TRBJ2-7,CASSPGLSYEQYF,TGTGCCAGCTCACCGGGACTATCCTACGAGCAGTACTTC
TRBV5-1,NA,NA,TRBJ1-1,CASSLTAGTLNTEAFF,TGCGCCAGCAGCTTGACCGCCGGGACACTGAACACTGAAGCTTTCTTT
TRBV6-1,TRBD1,NA,TRBJ1-5,CASNPIGTADPPQHF,TGTGCCAGCAACCCAATCGGGACAGCCGATCCGCCCCAGCATTTT
TRBV2,TRBD2,few,TRBJ2-5,CASSARSGLAGETQYF,TGTGCCAGCAGTGCGCGCTCAGGACTAGCGGGGGAGACCCAGTACTTC
TRBV5-6,NA,NA,TRBJ1-2,CTSSPYRDGYGYTF,TGTACCAGCAGCCCCTACAGGGACGGCTATGGCTACACCTTC
TRBV5-4,TRBD1,NA,TRBJ2-1,CASSLEGVTGNNEQFF,TGTGCCAGCAGCTTGGAGGGCGTGACAGGGAATAATGAGCAGTTCTTC
TRBV19,NA,few,TRBJ2-6,CASSTRTWARAAGANVLTF,TGTGCCAGTAGTACCCGAACCTGGGCCAGGGCCGCTGGGGCCAACGTCCTGACTTTC
TRBV5-4,NA,NA,TRBJ2-1,CASSLVQDNEQFF,TGTGCCAGCAGCTTGGTACAGGACAATGAGCAGTTCTTC
TRBV27,TRBD2,NA,TRBJ2-3,CASSVGLAGNTDTQYF,TGTGCCAGCAGTGTCGGACTAGCGGGGAACACAGATACGCAGTATTTT